The entry below gives a single T cell receptor (beta chain) sequence along with its context. CDR3 size: 14 residues. Germline assignment: CDR1 SGHAT and CDR2 FQNNGV. Trimming took off 5 bases at V and 5 bases at J, with 12 bases between the two ends. This entry comes from a study of lymphopenia after photon versus proton radiotherapy. Measured with immunoSEQ multiplex PCR; TCRdb has only the in-frame clones, and not every one. The sample contains 150,000 to 200,000 clones, approximately 91% of which appear only once. The sequence derives from a man in his fifties with gastric cancer. V and J are TRBV11-2 and TRBJ1-4; D call uncertain. The starting material was peripheral blood, obtained from a patient treated with photon-based radiotherapy. The chain's CDR3 is CASSPGRQNEKLFF. In nucleotides, the CDR3 is TGTGCCAGCAGCCCAGGACGGCAAAATGAAAAACTGTTTTTT.